One and the same sample provided the 18 T cell receptor beta chains below, sequenced in a study of CD8 T cells in ankylosing spondylitis. One entry per CDR3 protein, called by TCRdb with MiXCR from the 5' RACE reads. The table lists 110,000 to 150,000 distinct CDR3 sequences, 7.5% to 9.5% of them singletons. The sequencing sample was made of synovial fluid, either unsorted or a sorted T cell fraction (not recorded which). Receptors were obtained from a male donor with ankylosing spondylitis.

This clonotype has just a few counts. V is TRBV7-2 and J is TRBJ2-7; TRBD1 agrees at 9 bases. Germline V CDR1 and CDR2: SGHTA, FQGNSA. This CDR3 spans 15 amino acids. Trimming removed 5 bases from V and 2 bases from J; junction bases left unmatched: 7. The CDR3 region is CASSIPDRGTYEQYF. As DNA, the CDR3 is TGTGCCAGCAGCATCCCTGACAGGGGGACCTACGAGCAGTACTTC.

At least ten counts were recorded for this clonotype. J is TRBJ1-2 and V is TRBV7-2; 8 bases are a match to TRBD1. The V segment lost 5 bases and the J segment 6 bases; nucleotides outside the gene matches: 8. This CDR3 region has 14 residues. CDR1 is SGHTA, CDR2 FQGNSA, per germline. CDR3 nucleotides: TGTGCCAGCAGCCCAAGGGCAGGGGGCGATGGCTACACCTTC. This codes for CASSPRAGGDGYTF.

This clonotype has just a few counts. This rearrangement joins TRBV6-1 to TRBJ1-2; D is unresolved. The germline V and J ends were trimmed by 5 bases and 7 bases, with 11 bases remaining between them. Germline CDR1 reads MNHNS; CDR2 reads SASEGT. This CDR3 comprises 12 residues. The CDR3 DNA reads TGTGCCAGCAGTATGGAAGGGAGTGGCTACACCTTC. Residues: CASSMEGSGYTF.

In its sample, this clonotype was seen a few times. The J gene is TRBJ2-2, the V gene TRBV6-2 or TRBV6-3, with D perhaps matching TRBD2 (7 bases). The CDR3 loop spans 15 amino acids. Germline V gene lookup returns CDR1 MNHEY and CDR2 SVGEGT. The ends were cut back, 7 bases at V and 2 bases at J, with 14 bases in the middle. The DNA for the CDR3 is TGTGCCAGCAACTCCGGGGGGCACAACACCGGGGAGCTGTTTTTT. Residues: CASNSGGHNTGELFF.

The rearrangement links TRBV6-4 to TRBJ2-1; 9 bases are a match to TRBD1. In germline, CDR1 is MRHNA, CDR2 SNTAGT. The CDR3 spans 19 residues. V dropped 3 bases and J dropped 6; count of bases not matched to a gene: 18. In DNA form, the CDR3 reads TGTGCCAGCAGTGAATGGAGTTTGTGGGGGACAGGGCGTAGCAATGAGCAGTTCTTC. It encodes CASSEWSLWGTGRSNEQFF.

This clonotype appeared a few times. The chain employs TRBV6-1 and TRBJ1-2, with D tentatively TRBD1 (5 bases). Trimming removed 6 bases from V and 5 bases from J, with 16 bases in between. The CDR3 loop spans 14 amino acids. Looked up from germline, CDR1 is MNHNS and CDR2 is SASEGT. The CDR3 sequence is CASSPAGRGYGYTF. CDR3 nucleotides: TGTGCCAGCAGCCCTGCGGGGCGGGGGTATGGCTACACCTTC.

There are a few counts of this clonotype. V and J are TRBV12-3 or TRBV12-4 and TRBJ2-1, with 8 bases that match TRBD1. The CDR3 has 14 residues. Trimming took 7 bases from V and 7 from J; bases not matched to a gene: 9. CDR3 bases: TGTGCCAGCACCGCCGGGACAGGCATGAATGAGCAGTTCTTC. Translated: CASTAGTGMNEQFF.

The chain is built from TRBV2 and TRBJ2-1; 9 nucleotides align to TRBD1. Germline V gives CDR1 SNHLY, CDR2 FYNNEI. The CDR3 extends over 13 amino acids. J was trimmed by 3 bases and V by 7 bases; bases with no gene match: 1. The CDR3 region has the DNA TGTGCCAGCAAGACAGGGGGCTACAATGAGCAGTTCTTC. Translation gives CASKTGGYNEQFF.

This clonotype was found many times. The CDR3 sequence: CASSLDVGIGEKLFF. For the CDR3, the DNA is TGTGCCAGCAGCTTAGATGTAGGGATTGGCGAAAAACTGTTTTTT. J is TRBJ1-4 and V is TRBV11-2; no clear D. The germline V and J ends were trimmed by 0 bases and 8 bases, with 13 bases remaining between them. The CDR3 consists of 15 residues. The germline V gene encodes CDR1 SGHAT and CDR2 FQNNGV.

This clonotype was observed a handful of times. Its ends do not fully match the called genes, so a read error is possible. This chain joins TRBV20-1 and TRBJ1-6, with 7 bases that match TRBD1. CDR1 and CDR2 (germline): DFQATT, SNEGSKA (reference sequence). The CDR3 is 14 residues long. DNA of the CDR3: TGCAGTGCGAGAGGGGGCTACCCCAATTCACCCCTCCACTTT. Amino acid sequence: CSARGGYPNSPLHF.

The sample holds a few counts of this clonotype. The chain couples TRBV4-2 to TRBJ2-2, with 11 nucleotides matching TRBD2. J gave up 1 base and V 4 bases, and 2 bases lay outside the gene matches. CDR1 is LGHNA, CDR2 YNFKEQ, per germline. This CDR3 spans 16 amino acids. The CDR3, as DNA: TGTGCCAGCAGCCGCGGGACTAGCGGGAACACCGGGGAGCTGTTTTTT. This codes for CASSRGTSGNTGELFF.

This clonotype showed up many times. The rearrangement links TRBV28 to TRBJ2-5; D ambiguous. Germline values: CDR1 MDHEN, CDR2 SYDVKM. V lost 4 bases and J lost 11, with 14 bases in between. This CDR3 has 12 residues. This CDR3 is CASSSYSALQYF. The CDR3 nucleotides read TGTGCCAGCAGTTCCTACAGTGCTCTACAGTACTTC.

This clonotype was recorded many times. V is TRBV7-2 and J is TRBJ2-3; a possible D gene is TRBD1 (6 bases). This CDR3 region has 15 residues. Trimming stripped 8 bases from V and 4 bases from J, with 19 bases between. Germline V gives CDR1 SGHTA, CDR2 FQGNSA. Here the CDR3 reads CASSPGAGEPDTQYF. Here the CDR3 DNA reads TGTGCCAGCTCGCCCGGGGCAGGGGAGCCAGATACGCAGTATTTT.

In its sample, this clonotype was seen many times. The rearrangement links TRBV2 to TRBJ2-1; TRBD2 aligns across 12 bases. Germline CDR1 SNHLY, CDR2 FYNNEI. Germline trimming cut 2 bases from V and 5 bases from J; bases unmatched to any gene: 1. CDR3 size: 15 residues. The CDR3 region is CASSELAGGDNEQFF. CDR3 in DNA: TGTGCCAGCAGTGAACTAGCGGGAGGGGACAATGAGCAGTTCTTC.

This clonotype was picked up many times. V usage is TRBV29-1 and J usage is TRBJ1-2, with 8 positions matching TRBD1. J was trimmed by 0 bases and V by 6 bases; bases with no gene match: 9. Germline V gene lookup returns CDR1 SQVTM and CDR2 ANQGSEA. The CDR3 has 15 amino acids. The chain's CDR3 is CSVGTGQRANYGYTF. CDR3 DNA: TGCAGCGTCGGGACAGGACAGAGAGCTAACTATGGCTACACCTTC.

This clonotype was counted ten times or more. The chain combines TRBV6-2 or TRBV6-3 with TRBJ2-7; 7 bases match TRBD1. CDR1 is MNHEY and CDR2 is SVGEGT in the germline V gene. The CDR3 extends over 13 amino acids. Trimming took 6 bases from V and 5 from J; bases not matched to a gene: 7. The CDR3 DNA reads TGTGCCAGCAGACTCGACAGGGCCCACGAGCAGTACTTC. It translates to CASRLDRAHEQYF.

This chain joins TRBV7-2 and TRBJ1-2; TRBD1 is a possible D gene (5 bases). Trimming left V 1 base short and J 3 bases short, with 6 bases between. Germline-derived CDR1 and CDR2 are SGHTA and FQGNSA. This CDR3 region has 13 residues. CDR3 bases: TGTGCCAGCAGCTTAGGACAGCACTATGGCTACACCTTC. Protein product: CASSLGQHYGYTF. The whole variable domain, remainder taken from reference TRBV7-2 and TRBJ1-2, is GAGVSQSPSNKVTEKGKDVELRCDPISGHTALYWYRQSLGQGLEFLIYFQGNSAPDKSGLPSDRFSAERTGGSVSTLTIQRTQQEDSAVYLCASSLGQHYGYTFGSGTRLTVV.

This sequence joins TRBV20-1 and TRBJ2-5; 11 nucleotides match TRBD1. Germline assignment: CDR1 DFQATT and CDR2 SNEGSKA (reference sequence). J lost 3 bases, V lost 6 bases, and 9 bases had no gene match. The CDR3 extends over 15 amino acids. CDR3 sequence reads: CSAVPGQGVEETQYF. The DNA of the CDR3 is TGCAGTGCCGTTCCGGGACAGGGGGTAGAAGAGACCCAGTACTTC.